A selection of T cell receptor beta chains follows, all from one sample in a study of blood T cells in healthy people across ages. In TCRdb, the 5' RACE reads were re-called with MiXCR into one record per CDR3 protein. The sample lists 600,000 to 650,000 distinct CDR3 sequences, about 53% occurring once. Source material: blood. The origin of the receptors is a man in his 60s in good health. Each CDR3 is given with its conserved first and last residue. A D gene is named only where the DNA matches it firmly. Size tells how often a clone was seen (once, few, many) or the class of an expanded clone, and some rows leave it out.

few	.	TRBV7-2	TRBJ2-3	TGTGCCAGCAGCTTACAACGAGCGGACGAAAAATCGGGAGATACGCAGTATTTT	CASSLQRADEKSGDTQYF
.	.	TRBV12-3/TRBV12-4	TRBJ2-1	TGTGCCAGCAACATCGGCGGTCCTCTCAACCACGAGCAGTTCTTC	CASNIGGPLNHEQFF
.	.	TRBV6-6	TRBJ2-7	TGTGCCAGCAGTAGGGAGATAGGGAGCTCCTACGAGCAGTACTTC	CASSREIGSSYEQYF
few	.	TRBV20-1	TRBJ1-2	TGCAGTCCGAGCACCGACCAGGGCTATGGCTACACCTTC	CSPSTDQGYGYTF
.	TRBD2	TRBV28	TRBJ2-2	TGTGCCAGCAGTTTACCGGGGGGGAATACCGGGGAGCTGTTTTTT	CASSLPGGNTGELFF
.	.	TRBV28	TRBJ2-5	TGTGCCAGCAGTTTTAGGGGGGCCTTTGAGACCCAGTACTTC	CASSFRGAFETQYF
.	.	TRBV7-9	TRBJ1-1	TGTGCCAGCAGCTTAGACGACTTGAACACTGAAGCTTTCTTT	CASSLDDLNTEAFF
.	.	TRBV20-1	TRBJ2-1	TGCAGTGCTAGAGCTTTTTCCAGGGACAATGAGCAGTTCTTC	CSARAFSRDNEQFF
.	TRBD1	TRBV27	TRBJ2-4	TGTGCCAGCAGTCCCTGGACAGGCGCGGCCAAAAACATTCAGTACTTC	CASSPWTGAAKNIQYF
few	.	TRBV6-8	TRBJ1-2	TGTGCCAGCAGTTCCAAGACAGATTTCTATGGCTACACCTTC	CASSSKTDFYGYTF
.	TRBD1	TRBV4-1	TRBJ2-7	TGCGCCAGCAGCCGAGGGACAGGGGTACCCTACGAGCAGTACTTC	CASSRGTGVPYEQYF
.	.	TRBV20-1	TRBJ2-5	TGCAGTGCTAGAGAATCCACGGGGAGACGGGAGACCCAGTACTTC	CSARESTGRRETQYF
.	.	TRBV12-3/TRBV12-4	TRBJ2-4	TGTGCCAGCAGGTCGAGACAGGACTTAGCCAAAAACATTCAGTACTTC	CASRSRQDLAKNIQYF
few	TRBD2	TRBV20-1	TRBJ2-7	TGCAGTGCTTCGGGGACTAGCGGGGTTTTCCACGAGCAGTACTTC	CSASGTSGVFHEQYF
.	TRBD2	TRBV4-1	TRBJ2-3	TGCGCCAGCAGCCTCTTCGGGACTAGCGGCACAGATACGCAGTATTTT	CASSLFGTSGTDTQYF
.	.	TRBV29-1	TRBJ2-7	TGCAGCGTTGTGACAGGTAGCGAGCAGTACTTC	CSVVTGSEQYF
few	TRBD1	TRBV10-3	TRBJ2-7	TGTGCCACCCAGGACAGGAGCTCCTACGAGCAGTACTTC	CATQDRSSYEQYF
.	.	TRBV3-1	TRBJ1-4	TGTGCCAGCAGCCAAGACGGAACATCTAATGAAAAACTGTTTTTT	CASSQDGTSNEKLFF
.	TRBD2	TRBV6-2/TRBV6-3	TRBJ2-5	TGTGCCAGCAGAAAAGGGACTAGCGGACAAGAGACCCAGTACTTC	CASRKGTSGQETQYF
few	TRBD2	TRBV29-1	TRBJ2-1	TGCACCGGGACTAGCGGGGGCGATTACAATGAGCAGTTCTTC	CTGTSGGDYNEQFF
.	TRBD1	TRBV11-2	TRBJ1-6	TGTGCCAGCAGCTCGACAGGGAATTCACCCCTCCACTTT	CASSSTGNSPLHF
.	TRBD2	TRBV5-8	TRBJ2-3	TGTGCCAGCCAGCGGGGGGACACAGATACGCAGTATTTT	CASQRGDTDTQYF
once	.	TRBV5-1	TRBJ2-1	TGCGCCAGCAGCTTGGGACAGGACTACAATGAGCAGTTCTTC	CASSLGQDYNEQFF
.	.	TRBV20-1	TRBJ2-3	TGCAGTGGAGCTCGGGACATCTTCACAGATACGCAGTATTTT	CSGARDIFTDTQYF
.	.	TRBV5-1	TRBJ1-6	TGCGCCAGCAGCGACACAGGGAGTGGCCATAATTCACCCCTCCACTTT	CASSDTGSGHNSPLHF
once	TRBD2	TRBV29-1	TRBJ2-3	TGCAGCGTTTCTTTGGCTAGCGGGGGAGGCGGAGATACGCAGTATTTT	CSVSLASGGGGDTQYF
.	.	TRBV7-9	TRBJ2-3	TGTGCCAGCACCATAGGGGTGGGAACTGACATCCCAGATACGCAGTATTTT	CASTIGVGTDIPDTQYF
few	TRBD1	TRBV20-1	TRBJ2-2	TGCAGTGCGTTTACCGGGACAGCGAACACCGGGGAGCTGTTTTTT	CSAFTGTANTGELFF
few	.	TRBV21-1	TRBJ2-7	TGTGCCAGCAGCAAACACCGGGACAGGTGCACCTACGAGCAGTACTTC	CASSKHRDRCTYEQYF
.	TRBD2	TRBV5-1	TRBJ2-3	TGCGCCAGCAGCTTGCTTGCTAGCGGGACCACAGATACGCAGTATTTT	CASSLLASGTTDTQYF
.	TRBD2	TRBV5-1	TRBJ2-1	TGCGCCAGCAGCTTGTATGACGGGGGGGCGAATGAGCAGTTCTTC	CASSLYDGGANEQFF
few	.	TRBV24-1	TRBJ2-3	TGTGCCACCAGTGAGCCTCCAACAGATACGCAGTATTTT	CATSEPPTDTQYF
few	TRBD1	TRBV4-1	TRBJ1-6	TGCGCCAGCAGCCAAGATGGGGGACAGGGTGGTTCACCCCTCCACTTT	CASSQDGGQGGSPLHF
.	.	TRBV5-1	TRBJ2-3	TGCGCCAGCAGCGGGGACCAATTGGGGGCAGATACGCAGTATTTT	CASSGDQLGADTQYF
.	.	TRBV5-1	TRBJ1-4	TGCGCCAGCAGCTTCACAGGGACTAATGAAAAACTGTTTTTT	CASSFTGTNEKLFF
.	.	TRBV24-1	TRBJ2-2	TGTGCCACCAGTGATTCCCGATGGAACACCGGGGAGCTGTTTTTT	CATSDSRWNTGELFF
.	TRBD2	TRBV4-2	TRBJ2-7	TGTGCCAGCAGCCAAGCGGGGGGAACCTACGAGCAGTACTTC	CASSQAGGTYEQYF
few	.	TRBV4-2	TRBJ1-2	TGTGCCAGCAGCCAAGATCAGGCGAGGGGCGCAAATGGCGGCTACACCTTC	CASSQDQARGANGGYTF
.	.	TRBV6-2/TRBV6-3	TRBJ2-1	TGTGCCAGCAGTCCTGCCCGAGATTGGGACAATGAGCAGTTCTTC	CASSPARDWDNEQFF
.	.	TRBV7-2	TRBJ1-1	TGTGCCAGCAGCTTAGGACACCAGAACACTGAAGCTTTCTTT	CASSLGHQNTEAFF
.	.	TRBV7-9	TRBJ1-4	TGTGCCAGCAGCTTAGGGGGAGGTGAAAAACTGTTTTTT	CASSLGGGEKLFF
.	TRBD1	TRBV20-1	TRBJ2-3	TGCAGTGCTGGACAGGGGGCCACAGATACGCAGTATTTT	CSAGQGATDTQYF
few	.	TRBV6-1	TRBJ2-3	TGTGCCAGCATGCCCGGCTCAGATACGCAGTATTTT	CASMPGSDTQYF
.	TRBD1	TRBV2	TRBJ2-7	TGTGCCAGCAGTGATAGGGACAGTCGCGTCGCGGCCCAGTACTTC	CASSDRDSRVAAQYF
few	.	TRBV6-4	TRBJ1-1	TGTGCCAGCAGTGCGGACATGAACACTGAAGCTTTCTTT	CASSADMNTEAFF
.	TRBD1	TRBV6-5	TRBJ2-7	TGTGCCAGCAGTTACTCCGGGACAGGGTTGTACGAGCAGTACTTC	CASSYSGTGLYEQYF
.	.	TRBV6-5	TRBJ1-1	TGTGCTAGCAGCCCCCCCGACACGAACACTGAAGCTTTCTTT	CASSPPDTNTEAFF
.	.	TRBV7-8	TRBJ1-1	TGTGCCAGCAGCCCTCGGAGGAGAAACACTGAAGCTTTCTTT	CASSPRRRNTEAFF
many	.	TRBV9	TRBJ2-5	TGTGCCAGCAGTCAGACTTACCGGGGGGAGACCCAGTACTTC	CASSQTYRGETQYF
.	.	TRBV7-2	TRBJ1-1	TGTGCCAGCAGCGTAGAAACAGGTCACGGCTCTGAAGCTTTCTTT	CASSVETGHGSEAFF
once	TRBD1	TRBV20-1	TRBJ2-7	TGCAGTGCTAGGACTACACAGGGGGTCTACGAGCAGTACTTC	CSARTTQGVYEQYF
.	TRBD2	TRBV28	TRBJ2-5	TGTGCCAGTCAGCCGGGGGGCCAAGAGACCCAGTACTTC	CASQPGGQETQYF
once	.	TRBV10-3	TRBJ2-7	TGTGCCATCAGTGATCCAGCAGGGACCTACGAGCAGTACTTC	CAISDPAGTYEQYF
.	.	TRBV5-8	TRBJ2-3	TGTGCCAGCAGCCTGGGACTCGCCCCGGAGGGGTCAGATACGCAGTATTTT	CASSLGLAPEGSDTQYF
.	.	TRBV5-1	TRBJ2-1	TGCGCCAGCAGCTCCCCAGCCCCCGGCAATGAGCAGTTCTTC	CASSSPAPGNEQFF
.	TRBD1	TRBV20-1	TRBJ2-4	TGCAGTGCTAGAGTCGGACAGGGATACATTCAGTACTTC	CSARVGQGYIQYF
.	.	TRBV25-1	TRBJ2-7	TGTGCCAGCAGTGAAGACGGGGGACATCGAACCTACGAGCAGTACTTC	CASSEDGGHRTYEQYF
.	.	TRBV25-1	TRBJ1-5	TGTGCCAGCAGTCAATGGAACAATCAGCCCCAGCATTTT	CASSQWNNQPQHF
.	TRBD1	TRBV20-1	TRBJ2-3	TGCAGTGCTAGAGATTCCAGGACAGGGTCTGATACGCAGTATTTT	CSARDSRTGSDTQYF